This TCR beta chain was captured in a study of T cells after posttransplantation cyclophosphamide. Overall study results and limits: Tissue-infiltrating T cells from skin or gut overlapped little with blood T cells. Donor-recipient repertoire similarity was low at 1-2 months, rising over year one.

The naive gate required viable CD3+CD4+ or CD3+CD8+ cells with CCR7+CD45RA+CD45RO-CD95-CD27+CD28+ phenotype. For this clone: As yet, its antigen is unknown.

TCRdb keeps only in-frame clones here, not all; method: immunoSEQ multiplex PCR. The top ten clones hold 0.1% of a sample with 31,000 or so clones, 91% of them seen once. Material: naive CD4+ T cells sorted from blood. The receptor comes from a man aged 30 to 39 in good health and a related stem cell transplant donor.

The CDR3 region has the DNA TGTGCCAGCAGTGGACTAGCGGGGGGGCCTGGCGAGCAGTACTTC. Translated, it gives CASSGLAGGPGEQYF. This sequence joins TRBV6-5 and TRBJ2-7, with 15 positions matching TRBD2. This CDR3 is 15 amino acids long. Germline CDR1 and CDR2: MNHEY and SVGAGI. V lost 5 bases, J lost 6 bases, and 5 bases stayed unmatched.